This T cell receptor (beta chain) was documented in a study of T cells in women clearing cervical HPV infection. This table comes from immunoSEQ multiplex PCR, and its TCRdb copy is limited to in-frame clones, with some not included. Its table records roughly 23,000 clones. With regard to this clone: The read halts 3 residues ahead of the CDR3 end, with the missing end drawn from the germline J gene.

Per the germline V gene, CDR1 is MGHDK and CDR2 is SYGVNS. V was shortened by 5 bases and J by 5 bases, with 10 bases between the two germline ends. The CDR3 has 13 amino acids. The V and J genes are TRBV25-1 and TRBJ1-5, with D unclear. The clonotype comes from a woman between 18 and 69 years old with a cervical HPV16 infection that either progressed to CIN3+ or cleared (not recorded which). Sequenced sample: blood buffy coat. The CDR3 spells CASSQGSHQPQHF. Partial CDR3 DNA: TGTGCCAGCAGTCAAGGGTCTCATCAGCCC.